This T cell receptor (beta chain) was captured in a study of T cell changes during pregnancy in multiple sclerosis (dated by TCRdb to about 2019). Study-wide context: The study looked at changes in the T cell repertoire across pregnancy in women with multiple sclerosis.

Concerning this clone: What antigen it recognizes has not been identified. Per-base quality was not reported, and no clone a single base away is much larger than it.

The junction carries 13 bases between V and J, which are trimmed by 0 bases and 2 bases respectively. The CDR3 numbers 16 residues from cysteine through phenylalanine. Of the read, only the CDR3 DNA is kept; its 48 bases are in frame from base 1. Receptors were amplified or captured by the immunoSEQ multiplex PCR assay. The immuneACCESS repertoire file appears here via TCRdb, limited to in-frame rearrangements. These files lack a portion of the clones; in checked studies, under half of the deficit traces to unresolved V genes, and the cause of the others is not known. The sample yields tens of thousands of clones; 92% were counted once. The ten most abundant clones make up less than 2.5% of the sample.

This receptor was obtained from a female donor with multiple sclerosis, enrolled in a pregnancy study. The sequence links TRBV23-1 to TRBJ2-5; a tentative D match to TRBD2 spans 7 bases. TRBV23-1 has ORF status, its function being uncertain. The sample here was peripheral blood, taken in the third trimester of pregnancy. The CDR3 loop reads CASSQSGRGDQETQYF. The DNA reads TGCGCCAGCAGTCAATCAGGGAGGGGGGATCAAGAGACCCAGTACTTC.